Listed below are T cell receptor beta chains from one sample, sequenced in a study of blood T cell repertoires in COVID-19. Sequencing was performed with immunoSEQ multiplex PCR; in TCRdb, only in-frame clones are kept and a portion is missing. The sample comprises hundreds of thousands of clones, about 89% of which are singletons, and under 7.5% rests with the top ten. Input material: peripheral blood. These TCRs come from a man aged 55 to 70 who had recovered from COVID-19. The CDR3 runs from the conserved cysteine through the conserved F or W. Fields, in order: J gene, V gene, D gene, clone size, CDR3 protein, CDR3 DNA. The D gene is left open where the match is weak. Not every row has a clone size; where given, it reads once, few, many or a size class.

>TRBJ2-5|TRBV28|-|-
CASSPGLPIVGTQYF
TGTGCCAGCAGTCCAGGACTACCAATAGTAGGGACCCAGTACTTC
>TRBJ2-7|TRBV2|TRBD1|-
CALAGQGSDEQYF
TGTGCCCTAGCAGGACAGGGGTCCGACGAGCAGTACTTC
>TRBJ1-4|TRBV5-1|TRBD1|-
CASSPGQGAFGEKLFF
TGCGCCAGCAGCCCCGGACAGGGGGCTTTTGGTGAAAAACTGTTTTTT
>TRBJ2-3|TRBV9|TRBD2|-
CASSAPRGGGALDTQYF
TGTGCCAGCAGCGCTCCTAGGGGCGGGGGGGCCTTAGATACGCAGTATTTT
>TRBJ1-6|TRBV27|TRBD1|-
CASSARGQGRNSPLHF
TGTGCCAGCAGTGCAAGAGGACAGGGGAGAAATTCACCCCTCCACTTT
>TRBJ2-6|TRBV19|-|-
CASSITGTGANVLTF
TGTGCCAGTAGTATAACGGGAACTGGGGCCAACGTCCTGACTTTC
>TRBJ2-3|TRBV5-4|-|once
CASSLYGGTQYF
TGTGCCAGCAGCTTGTACGGCGGTACGCAGTATTTT
>TRBJ2-3|TRBV28|-|-
CASSLWGGSTDTQYF
TGTGCCAGCAGTTTATGGGGGGGATCCACAGATACGCAGTATTTT
>TRBJ2-3|TRBV6-4|TRBD2|-
CASMRLAGVRGTDTQYF
TGTGCCAGCATGCGACTAGCGGGAGTAAGGGGCACAGATACGCAGTATTTT
>TRBJ2-1|TRBV27|-|-
CASSWGQNYNEQFF
TGTGCCAGCAGTTGGGGACAAAACTACAATGAGCAGTTCTTC
>TRBJ1-6|TRBV19|-|once
CASSIVNTQEPPLHF
TGTGCCAGTAGTATAGTTAATACGCAGGAACCACCCCTCCACTTT
>TRBJ1-1|TRBV5-1|-|-
CASSSQGRTEAFF
TGCGCCAGCAGTTCTCAGGGGCGGACTGAAGCTTTCTTT
>TRBJ1-6|TRBV5-8|-|-
CASRTDLYNSPLHF
TGTGCCAGCAGGACAGACCTTTATAATTCACCCCTCCACTTT
>TRBJ1-6|TRBV10-3|TRBD1|-
CAIRDGQGAYSPLHF
TGTGCCATCAGAGACGGACAGGGGGCGTATTCACCCCTCCACTTT
>TRBJ2-7|TRBV11-2|-|-
CASSLGGGRRSYEQYF
TGTGCCAGCAGCTTAGGCGGGGGCCGCCGCTCCTACGAGCAGTACTTC
>TRBJ1-3|TRBV19|TRBD1|-
CASSETGANTIYF
TGTGCCAGTAGTGAGACAGGGGCGAACACCATATATTTT
>TRBJ2-1|TRBV27|-|-
CASSLFLGGSEQFF
TGTGCCAGCAGTTTATTTTTAGGCGGAAGTGAGCAGTTCTTC
>TRBJ2-1|TRBV20-1|TRBD2|once
CSASSQRGNYNEQFF
TGCAGTGCTAGTTCCCAGCGGGGAAACTACAATGAGCAGTTCTTC
>TRBJ1-6|TRBV7-6|TRBD1|-
CASSFAGGQGSPLHF
TGTGCCAGCAGCTTTGCAGGGGGCCAGGGGTCACCCCTCCACTTT
>TRBJ1-3|TRBV5-1|-|-
CASSLGGSSSGNTIYF
TGCGCCAGCAGCTTGGGCGGGTCCAGCTCTGGAAACACCATATATTTT
>TRBJ2-1|TRBV20-1|TRBD2|-
CSASSLGGRASYNEQFF
TGCAGTGCTAGTTCCCTGGGTGGGAGGGCCTCCTACAATGAGCAGTTCTTC
>TRBJ2-6|TRBV9|-|-
CASSVAVSGANVLTF
TGTGCCAGCAGCGTAGCGGTGAGTGGGGCCAACGTCCTGACTTTC
>TRBJ2-7|TRBV4-1|TRBD2|-
CASSPGLAWVEQYF
TGCGCCAGCAGCCCCGGACTAGCTTGGGTCGAGCAGTACTTC
>TRBJ2-3|TRBV18|-|-
CASSPSVGATDTQYF
TGTGCCAGCTCACCTAGTGTAGGGGCTACAGATACGCAGTATTTT
>TRBJ1-2|TRBV5-4|-|-
CASSLDTEIYGYTF
TGTGCCAGCAGCTTGGATACAGAGATCTATGGCTACACCTTC
>TRBJ1-5|TRBV5-1|-|-
CASSLEIGVQPQHF
TGCGCCAGCAGCTTGGAAATAGGGGTTCAGCCCCAGCATTTT
>TRBJ1-5|TRBV10-1|TRBD1|once
CASSESGPGGSNNQPQHF
TGCGCCAGCAGTGAGTCGGGGCCAGGGGGCTCGAATAATCAGCCCCAGCATTTT
>TRBJ2-1|TRBV19|TRBD1|few
CASSPSLGKDRGNEQFF
TGTGCCAGTAGTCCCTCCCTGGGAAAGGACAGGGGAAATGAGCAGTTCTTC
>TRBJ2-3|TRBV9|TRBD2|-
CASSVAASGGAFITDTQYF
TGTGCCAGCAGCGTAGCGGCTAGCGGGGGGGCCTTTATAACAGATACGCAGTATTTT
>TRBJ2-3|TRBV2|-|-
CASSDWVVAGTDTQYF
TGTGCCAGCAGTGATTGGGTGGTAGCCGGCACAGATACGCAGTATTTT
>TRBJ2-2|TRBV6-5|-|-
CASSYDSSHTGELFF
TGTGCCAGCAGTTACGACAGCAGCCACACCGGGGAGCTGTTTTTT
>TRBJ2-7|TRBV7-9|-|few
CASSPGGSYEQYF
TGTGCCAGCAGCCCCGGAGGGAGCTACGAGCAGTACTTC
>TRBJ2-3|TRBV18|-|-
CASSPREVSTDTQYF
TGTGCCAGCTCGCCTCGAGAGGTTAGCACAGATACGCAGTATTTT
>TRBJ2-2|TRBV6-5|-|-
CASSTFIQGPGELFF
TGTGCCAGCAGCACATTCATTCAGGGCCCCGGGGAGCTGTTTTTT
>TRBJ2-2|TRBV9|-|once
CASSVLYTGELFF
TGTGCCAGCAGCGTACTTTACACCGGGGAGCTGTTTTTT
>TRBJ1-1|TRBV5-4|-|-
CASSLGGRVEYTEAFF
TGTGCCAGCAGCTTGGGGGGGCGGGTAGAGTACACTGAAGCTTTCTTT
>TRBJ1-6|TRBV9|TRBD1|-
CASSRTMTGGDSPLHF
TGTGCCAGCAGCCGAACTATGACAGGGGGCGATTCACCCCTCCACTTT
>TRBJ2-5|TRBV19|-|-
CASATSRAFQETQYF
TGTGCCAGCGCCACCTCCAGGGCCTTCCAAGAGACCCAGTACTTC
>TRBJ2-7|TRBV20-1|-|-
CSASIPGVYEQYF
TGCAGTGCTAGTATCCCGGGAGTCTACGAGCAGTACTTC
>TRBJ2-3|TRBV27|TRBD1|-
CASSSWTGRGDTQYF
TGTGCCAGCAGTTCGTGGACAGGGAGAGGAGATACGCAGTATTTT
>TRBJ2-1|TRBV27|-|-
CASSLNQGVEQFF
TGTGCCAGCAGTTTAAACCAGGGCGTTGAGCAGTTCTTC
>TRBJ2-1|TRBV11-1|TRBD2|-
CASSLTSGVPWGQFF
TGTGCCAGCAGCCTAACTAGCGGGGTCCCTTGGGGGCAGTTCTTC